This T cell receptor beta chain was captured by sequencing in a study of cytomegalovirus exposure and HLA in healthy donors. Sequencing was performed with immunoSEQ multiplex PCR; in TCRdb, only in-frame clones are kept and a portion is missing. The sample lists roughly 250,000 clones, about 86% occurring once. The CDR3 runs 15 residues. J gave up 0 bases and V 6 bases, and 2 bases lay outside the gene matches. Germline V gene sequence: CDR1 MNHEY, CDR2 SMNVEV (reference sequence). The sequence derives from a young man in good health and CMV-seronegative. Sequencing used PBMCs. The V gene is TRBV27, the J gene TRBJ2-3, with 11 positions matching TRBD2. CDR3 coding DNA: TGTGCCAGCAGACTAGCGGGGGCGAGCACAGATACGCAGTATTTT. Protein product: CASRLAGASTDTQYF.